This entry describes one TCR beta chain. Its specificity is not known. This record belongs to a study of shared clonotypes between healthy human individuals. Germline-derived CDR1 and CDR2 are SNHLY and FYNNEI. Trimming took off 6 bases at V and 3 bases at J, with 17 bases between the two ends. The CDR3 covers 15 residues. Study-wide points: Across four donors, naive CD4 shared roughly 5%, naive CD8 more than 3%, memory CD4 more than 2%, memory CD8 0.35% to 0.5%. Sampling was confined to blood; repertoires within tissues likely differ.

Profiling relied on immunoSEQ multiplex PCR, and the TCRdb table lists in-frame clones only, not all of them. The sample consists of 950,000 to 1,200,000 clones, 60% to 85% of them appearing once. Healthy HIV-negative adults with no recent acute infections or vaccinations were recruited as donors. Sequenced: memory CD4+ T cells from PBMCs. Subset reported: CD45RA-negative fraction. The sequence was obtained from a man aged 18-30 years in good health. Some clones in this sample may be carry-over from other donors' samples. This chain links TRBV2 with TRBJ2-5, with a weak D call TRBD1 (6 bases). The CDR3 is CASRDLVTGKETQYF. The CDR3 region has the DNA TGTGCCAGCAGGGATCTCGTAACAGGGAAAGAGACCCAGTACTTC.